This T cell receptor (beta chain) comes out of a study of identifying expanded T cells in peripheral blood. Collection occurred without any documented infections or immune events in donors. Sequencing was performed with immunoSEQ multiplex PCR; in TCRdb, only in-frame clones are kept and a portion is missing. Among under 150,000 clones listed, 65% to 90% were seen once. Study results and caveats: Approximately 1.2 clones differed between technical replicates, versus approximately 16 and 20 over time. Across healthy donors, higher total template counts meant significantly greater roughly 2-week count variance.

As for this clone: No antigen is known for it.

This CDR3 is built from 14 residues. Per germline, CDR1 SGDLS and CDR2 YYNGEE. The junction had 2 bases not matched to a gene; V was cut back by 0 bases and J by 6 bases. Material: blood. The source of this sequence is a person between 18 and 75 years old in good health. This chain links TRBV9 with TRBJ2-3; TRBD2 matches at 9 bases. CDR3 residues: CASSVGLAGDTQYF. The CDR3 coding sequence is TGTGCCAGCAGCGTAGGTCTAGCGGGGGATACGCAGTATTTT.